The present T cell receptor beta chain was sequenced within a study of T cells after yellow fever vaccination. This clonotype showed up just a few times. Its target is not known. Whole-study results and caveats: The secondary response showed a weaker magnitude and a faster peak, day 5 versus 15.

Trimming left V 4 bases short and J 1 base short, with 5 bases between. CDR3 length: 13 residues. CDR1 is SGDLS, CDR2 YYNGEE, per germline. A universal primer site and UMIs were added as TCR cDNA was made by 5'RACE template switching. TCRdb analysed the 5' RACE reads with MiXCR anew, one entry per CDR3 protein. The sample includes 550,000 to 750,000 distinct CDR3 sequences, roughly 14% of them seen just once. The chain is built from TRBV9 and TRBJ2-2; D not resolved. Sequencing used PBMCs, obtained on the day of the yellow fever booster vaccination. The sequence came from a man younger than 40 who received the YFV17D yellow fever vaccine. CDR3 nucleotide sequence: TGTGCCAGCAGCAGTATGAACACCGGGGAGCTGTTTTTT. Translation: CASSSMNTGELFF.